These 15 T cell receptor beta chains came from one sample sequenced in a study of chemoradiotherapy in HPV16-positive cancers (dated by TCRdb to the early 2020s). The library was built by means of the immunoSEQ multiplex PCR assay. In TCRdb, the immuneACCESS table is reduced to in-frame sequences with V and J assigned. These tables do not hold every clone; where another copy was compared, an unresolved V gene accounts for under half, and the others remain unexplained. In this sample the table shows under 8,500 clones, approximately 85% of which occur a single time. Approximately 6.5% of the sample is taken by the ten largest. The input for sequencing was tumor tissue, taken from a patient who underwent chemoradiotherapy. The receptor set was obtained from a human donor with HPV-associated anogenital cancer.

The CDR3 nucleotides are TGTGCCAGCAGCTCCCTTCGACACGACGAGCAGTACTTC. Translating it yields CASSSLRHDEQYF. The chain combines TRBV11-2 with TRBJ2-7; D is uncertain. The CDR3 has 13 residues. Germline lookup yields CDR1 SGHAT and CDR2 FQNNGV. Trimming left V 4 bases short and J 5 bases short, with 12 bases between.

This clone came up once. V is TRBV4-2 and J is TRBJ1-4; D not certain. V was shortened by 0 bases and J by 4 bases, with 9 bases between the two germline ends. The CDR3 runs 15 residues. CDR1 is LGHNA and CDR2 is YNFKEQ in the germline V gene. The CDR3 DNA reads TGTGCCAGCAGCCAAGATTTCGGCAGTAATGAAAAACTGTTTTTT. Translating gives CASSQDFGSNEKLFF.

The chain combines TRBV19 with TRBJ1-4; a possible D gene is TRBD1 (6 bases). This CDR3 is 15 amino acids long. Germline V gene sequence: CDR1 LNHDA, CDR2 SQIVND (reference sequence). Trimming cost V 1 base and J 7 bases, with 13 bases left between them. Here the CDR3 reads CASSIAGAGREKLFF. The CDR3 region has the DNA TGTGCCAGTAGTATAGCGGGGGCCGGTCGTGAAAAACTGTTTTTT. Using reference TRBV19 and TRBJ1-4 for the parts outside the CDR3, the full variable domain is DGGITQSPKYLFRKEGQNVTLSCEQNLNHDAMYWYRQDPGQGLRLIYYSQIVNDFQKGDIAEGYSVSREKKESFPLTVTSAQKNPTAFYLCASSIAGAGREKLFFGSGTQLSVL.

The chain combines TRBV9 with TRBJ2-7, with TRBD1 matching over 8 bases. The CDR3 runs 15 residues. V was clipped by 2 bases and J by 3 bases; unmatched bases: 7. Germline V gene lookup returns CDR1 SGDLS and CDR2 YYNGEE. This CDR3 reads CASSVSTGQVYEQYF. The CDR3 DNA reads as TGTGCCAGCAGCGTTAGCACGGGACAGGTCTACGAGCAGTACTTC.

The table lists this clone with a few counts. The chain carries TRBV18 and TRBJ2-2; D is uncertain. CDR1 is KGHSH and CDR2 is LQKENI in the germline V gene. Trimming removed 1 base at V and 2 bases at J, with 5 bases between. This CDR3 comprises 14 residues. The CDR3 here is CASSPLGNTGELFF. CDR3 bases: TGTGCCAGCTCACCACTCGGTAACACCGGGGAGCTGTTTTTT.

The CDR3 loop is CASSPDREREQYF. CDR3 nucleotides: TGTGCCAGCAGCCCCGACAGGGAGAGGGAGCAGTACTTC. The chain links TRBV5-4 to TRBJ2-7, with TRBD1 matching over 7 bases. CDR1 is SGHNT and CDR2 is YYREEE in the germline V gene (reference sequence). This CDR3 region has 13 residues. After removal of 4 bases from V and 7 bases from J, the junction contained 8 bases not matched to a gene.

Here the CDR3 DNA reads TGTGCCAGCAGTTATGGTGGTAGCGGGGGGTACAATGAGCAGTTCTTC. As protein: CASSYGGSGGYNEQFF. The chain couples TRBV6-5 to TRBJ2-1, with 10 bases fitting TRBD2. This CDR3 is 16 amino acids long. CDR1 MNHEY and CDR2 SVGAGI come from the germline V gene. J gave up 4 bases and V 3 bases, and 6 bases lay outside the gene matches.

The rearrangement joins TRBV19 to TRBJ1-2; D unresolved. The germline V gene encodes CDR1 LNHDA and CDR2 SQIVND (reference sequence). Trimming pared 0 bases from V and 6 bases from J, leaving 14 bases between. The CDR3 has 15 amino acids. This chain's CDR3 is CASSIELRDGNGYTF. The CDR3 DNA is TGTGCCAGTAGTATAGAGTTACGGGATGGGAATGGCTACACCTTC.

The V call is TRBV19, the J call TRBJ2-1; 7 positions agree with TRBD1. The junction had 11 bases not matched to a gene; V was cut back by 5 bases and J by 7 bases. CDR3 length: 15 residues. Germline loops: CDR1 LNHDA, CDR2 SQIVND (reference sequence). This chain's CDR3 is CASSPTGTVRNEQFF. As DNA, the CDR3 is TGTGCCAGTAGTCCAACCGGGACAGTTAGGAATGAGCAGTTCTTC.

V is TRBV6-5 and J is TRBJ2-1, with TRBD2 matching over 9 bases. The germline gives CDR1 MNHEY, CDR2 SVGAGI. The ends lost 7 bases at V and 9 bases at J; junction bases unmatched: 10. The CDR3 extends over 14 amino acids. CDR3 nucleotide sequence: TGTGCCAGCACCCAGCGGCGGGGGGGAAGTGAGCAGTTCTTC. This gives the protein CASTQRRGGSEQFF.

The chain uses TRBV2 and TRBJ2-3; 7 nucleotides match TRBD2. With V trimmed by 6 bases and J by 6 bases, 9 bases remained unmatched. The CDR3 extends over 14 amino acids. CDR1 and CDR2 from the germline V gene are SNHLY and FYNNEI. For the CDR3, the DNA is TGTGCCAGCAGCGTTCAAATCGGGGGGGATACGCAGTATTTT. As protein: CASSVQIGGDTQYF.

CDR3 amino acids: CASSYSSQGIYGYTF. The CDR3 DNA follows: TGTGCCAGCAGTTACTCGAGTCAGGGAATCTATGGCTACACCTTC. J is TRBJ1-2 and V is TRBV6-5; tentative D call: TRBD1 (5 bases). Trimming stripped 0 bases from V and 4 bases from J, with 12 bases between. From germline, CDR1 is MNHEY and CDR2 SVGAGI. The CDR3 extends over 15 amino acids.

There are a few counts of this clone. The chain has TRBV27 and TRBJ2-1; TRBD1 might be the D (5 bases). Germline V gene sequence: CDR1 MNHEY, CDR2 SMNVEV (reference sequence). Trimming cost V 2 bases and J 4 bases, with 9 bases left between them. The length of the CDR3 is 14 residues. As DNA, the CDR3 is TGTGCCAGCAGTTTAGGGGCCGGATACAATGAGCAGTTCTTC. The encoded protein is CASSLGAGYNEQFF.

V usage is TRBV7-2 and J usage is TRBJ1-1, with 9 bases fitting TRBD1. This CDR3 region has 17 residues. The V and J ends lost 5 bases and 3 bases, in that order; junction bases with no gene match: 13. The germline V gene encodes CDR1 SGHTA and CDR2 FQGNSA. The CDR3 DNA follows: TGTGCCAGCAGCCCAAACCCGGACAGGGGAGGATACACTGAAGCTTTCTTT. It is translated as CASSPNPDRGGYTEAFF.

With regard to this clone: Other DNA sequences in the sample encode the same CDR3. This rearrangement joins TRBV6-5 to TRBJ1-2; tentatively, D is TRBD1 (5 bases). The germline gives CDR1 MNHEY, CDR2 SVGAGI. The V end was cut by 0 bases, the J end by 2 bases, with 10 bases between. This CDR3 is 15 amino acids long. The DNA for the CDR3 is TGTGCCAGCAGTTACTCGGAGACAGCCAACTATGGCTACACCTTC. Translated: CASSYSETANYGYTF.